These T cell receptor beta chains were read from a single sample in a study of graft-versus-host responses after intestinal transplantation. Antigens of these TCRs are unknown. Data came from immunoSEQ multiplex PCR; TCRdb stores just in-frame clones and leaves some out. The sample comprises some 88,000 clones, roughly 91% of which are singletons, and 1.5% to 2.5% rests with the top ten. The material sequenced was unstimulated CD8+ T cells sorted from spleen or lymph node cells, taken before intestinal transplant. The receptor set was obtained from a human donor who received an intestinal transplant. Both conserved end residues are part of each CDR3. The D gene is left open where the match is weak. Rows give clone size only sometimes, using once, few, many, or a class for an expanded clone.

NA	TRBJ2-1	TRBD2	TRBV9	TGTGCCAGCAGCGTAGGACTAGCGGGGGGCAGTGAGCAGTTCTTC	CASSVGLAGGSEQFF
NA	TRBJ1-5	NA	TRBV27	TGTGCCAGCAGCCCCGGGTGGGACTCTAGCAATCAGCCCCAGCATTTT	CASSPGWDSSNQPQHF
NA	TRBJ1-2	NA	TRBV27	TGTGCCAGCAGTTTATCGAGACAGCCCAACCCCTACTATGGCTACACCTTC	CASSLSRQPNPYYGYTF
NA	TRBJ2-1	TRBD2	TRBV7-9	TGTGCCAGCACCTGGACTAGCGGGGGGAGCCGCCCGCTCAATGAGCAGTTCTTC	CASTWTSGGSRPLNEQFF
NA	TRBJ2-3	TRBD2	TRBV4-3	TGCGCCAGCAGCCAAGTTGGGGGACTAGCGGGGGGGCAGACCACAGATACGCAGTATTTT	CASSQVGGLAGGQTTDTQYF
NA	TRBJ2-3	TRBD2	TRBV27	TGTGCCAGCATCGAGCGGGGGGTCAAGGATACGCAGTATTTT	CASIERGVKDTQYF
NA	TRBJ1-2	NA	TRBV4-1	TGCGCCAGCAGCCAAGAGTCGGCGGCGGACATATATGGCTACACCTTC	CASSQESAADIYGYTF
NA	TRBJ1-1	NA	TRBV5-1	TGCGCCAGCAGTATGAGGGCTGGCACTGAAGCTTTCTTT	CASSMRAGTEAFF
NA	TRBJ1-1	NA	TRBV7-8	TGTGCCAGCAGCTTAACGATGGGCCAGAACACTGAAGCTTTCTTT	CASSLTMGQNTEAFF
NA	TRBJ2-1	NA	TRBV19	TGTGCCAGTAGTATAGGGGGGCTGGGAGCGAGTGAGCAGTTCTTC	CASSIGGLGASEQFF
NA	TRBJ1-5	NA	TRBV6-6	TGTGCCAGCAGTTACTCGAGCACGGGCAATCAGCCCCAGCATTTT	CASSYSSTGNQPQHF
few	TRBJ2-4	NA	TRBV5-3	TGTGCCAGAAGCATAACGCCGGGGAAACTAGCCAAAAACATTCAGTACTTC	CARSITPGKLAKNIQYF
NA	TRBJ2-7	NA	TRBV9	TGTGCCAGCAGCGTAGACGCGGCCGGCGAGCAGTACTTC	CASSVDAAGEQYF
NA	TRBJ2-7	NA	TRBV5-1	TGCGCCAGCAGCTCTTTCAGGGGGGAAAACGAGCAGTACTTC	CASSSFRGENEQYF
once	TRBJ2-7	NA	TRBV25-1	TGTGCCAGCAGTGCTTCCTACGAGCAGTACTTC	CASSASYEQYF
NA	TRBJ2-7	TRBD2	TRBV4-3	TGCGCCAGCAGCCAAGATCTAGGACTAGCGGACTACGAGCAGTACTTC	CASSQDLGLADYEQYF